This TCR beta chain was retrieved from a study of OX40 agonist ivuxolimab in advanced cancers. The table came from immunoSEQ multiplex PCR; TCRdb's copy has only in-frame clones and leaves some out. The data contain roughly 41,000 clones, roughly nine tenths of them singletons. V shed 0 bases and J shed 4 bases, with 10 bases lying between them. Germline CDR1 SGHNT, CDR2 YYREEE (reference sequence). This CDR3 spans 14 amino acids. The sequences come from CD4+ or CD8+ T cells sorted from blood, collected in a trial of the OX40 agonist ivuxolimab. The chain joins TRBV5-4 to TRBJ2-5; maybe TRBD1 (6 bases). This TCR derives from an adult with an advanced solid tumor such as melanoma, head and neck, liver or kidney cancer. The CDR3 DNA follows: TGTGCCAGCAGCTTGGCACAGGGCCGAGAGACCCAGTACTTC. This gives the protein CASSLAQGRETQYF. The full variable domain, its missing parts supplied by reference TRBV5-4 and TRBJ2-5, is ETGVTQSPTHLIKTRGQQVTLRCSSQSGHNTVSWYQQALGQGPQFIFQYYREEENGRGNFPPRFSGLQFPNYSSELNVNALELDDSALYLCASSLAQGRETQYFGPGTRLLVL.